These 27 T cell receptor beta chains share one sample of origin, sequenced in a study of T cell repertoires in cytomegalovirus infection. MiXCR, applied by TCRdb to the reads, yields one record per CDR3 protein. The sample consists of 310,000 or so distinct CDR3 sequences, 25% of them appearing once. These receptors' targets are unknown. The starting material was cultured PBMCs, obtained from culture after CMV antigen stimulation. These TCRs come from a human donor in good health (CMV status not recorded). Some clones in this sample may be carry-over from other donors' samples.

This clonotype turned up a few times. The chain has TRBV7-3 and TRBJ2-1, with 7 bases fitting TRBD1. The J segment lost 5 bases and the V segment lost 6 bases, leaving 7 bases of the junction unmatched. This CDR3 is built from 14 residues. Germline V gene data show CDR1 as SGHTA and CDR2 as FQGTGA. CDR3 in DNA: TGTGCCAGCAGTTACGACAGGGTCAACAATGAGCAGTTCTTC. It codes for CASSYDRVNNEQFF.

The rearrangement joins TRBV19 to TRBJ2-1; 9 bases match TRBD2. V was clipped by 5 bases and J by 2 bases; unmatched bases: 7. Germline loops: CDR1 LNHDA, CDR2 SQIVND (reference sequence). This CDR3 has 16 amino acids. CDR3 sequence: CASSLLAGVAYNEQFF. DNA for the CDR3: TGTGCCAGTAGTCTCTTAGCGGGAGTGGCCTACAATGAGCAGTTCTTC.

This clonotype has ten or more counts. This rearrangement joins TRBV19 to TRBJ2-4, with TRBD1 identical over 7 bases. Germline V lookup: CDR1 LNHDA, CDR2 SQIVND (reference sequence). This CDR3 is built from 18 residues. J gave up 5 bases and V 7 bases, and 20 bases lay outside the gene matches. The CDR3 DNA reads TGTGCCAGTACCCCCCCATCCACTCGGGACAGCATACAAAACATTCAGTACTTC. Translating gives CASTPPSTRDSIQNIQYF.

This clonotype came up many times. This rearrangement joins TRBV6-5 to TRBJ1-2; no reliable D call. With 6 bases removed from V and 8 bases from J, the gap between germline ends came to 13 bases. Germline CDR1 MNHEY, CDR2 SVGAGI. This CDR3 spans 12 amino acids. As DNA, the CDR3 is TGTGCCAGCAGAAGTCGTGGAGGAGGCTACACCTTC. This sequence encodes CASRSRGGGYTF.

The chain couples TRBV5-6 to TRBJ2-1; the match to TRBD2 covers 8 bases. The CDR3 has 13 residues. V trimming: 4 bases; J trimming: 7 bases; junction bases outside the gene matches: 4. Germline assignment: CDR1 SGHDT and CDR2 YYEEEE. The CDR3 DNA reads TGTGCCAGCAGCCTCGGGACTAGTAATGAGCAGTTCTTC. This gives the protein CASSLGTSNEQFF.

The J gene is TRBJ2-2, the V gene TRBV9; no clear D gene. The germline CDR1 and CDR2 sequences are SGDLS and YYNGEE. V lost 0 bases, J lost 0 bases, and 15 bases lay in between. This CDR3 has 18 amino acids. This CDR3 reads CASSVGLGATANTGELFF. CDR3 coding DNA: TGTGCCAGCAGCGTAGGTCTGGGCGCGACCGCGAACACCGGGGAGCTGTTTTTT.

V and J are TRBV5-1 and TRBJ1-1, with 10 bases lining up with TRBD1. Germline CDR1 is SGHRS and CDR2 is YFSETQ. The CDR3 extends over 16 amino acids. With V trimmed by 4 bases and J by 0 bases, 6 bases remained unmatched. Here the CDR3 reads CASSPGQGLMNTEAFF. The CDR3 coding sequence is TGCGCCAGCAGCCCGGGACAGGGGTTGATGAACACTGAAGCTTTCTTT.

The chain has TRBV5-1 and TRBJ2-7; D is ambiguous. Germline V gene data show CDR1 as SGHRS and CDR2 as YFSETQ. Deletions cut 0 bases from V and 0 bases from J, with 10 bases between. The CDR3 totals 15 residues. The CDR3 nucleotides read TGCGCCAGCAGCTTGGGTTTAGACGGCTCCTACGAGCAGTACTTC. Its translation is CASSLGLDGSYEQYF.

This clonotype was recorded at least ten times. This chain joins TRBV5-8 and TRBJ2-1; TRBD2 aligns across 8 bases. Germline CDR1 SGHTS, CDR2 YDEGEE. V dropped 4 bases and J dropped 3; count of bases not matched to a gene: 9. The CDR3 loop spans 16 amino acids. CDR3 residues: CASSLGLDGRYNEQFF. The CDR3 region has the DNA TGTGCCAGCAGCCTGGGACTAGACGGACGCTACAATGAGCAGTTCTTC.

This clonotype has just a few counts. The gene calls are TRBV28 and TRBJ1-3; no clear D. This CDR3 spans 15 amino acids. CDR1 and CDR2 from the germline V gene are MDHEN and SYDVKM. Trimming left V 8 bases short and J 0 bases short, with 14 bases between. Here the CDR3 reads CASGSATISGNTIYF. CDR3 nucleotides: TGTGCCAGCGGATCAGCGACAATCTCTGGAAACACCATATATTTT.

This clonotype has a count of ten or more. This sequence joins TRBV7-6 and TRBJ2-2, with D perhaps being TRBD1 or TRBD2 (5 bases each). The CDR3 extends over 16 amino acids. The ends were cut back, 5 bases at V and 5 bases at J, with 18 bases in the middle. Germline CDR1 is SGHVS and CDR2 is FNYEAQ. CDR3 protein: CASSGDGTVITGELFF. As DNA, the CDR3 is TGTGCCAGCAGCGGCGACGGGACGGTGATAACCGGGGAGCTGTTTTTT.

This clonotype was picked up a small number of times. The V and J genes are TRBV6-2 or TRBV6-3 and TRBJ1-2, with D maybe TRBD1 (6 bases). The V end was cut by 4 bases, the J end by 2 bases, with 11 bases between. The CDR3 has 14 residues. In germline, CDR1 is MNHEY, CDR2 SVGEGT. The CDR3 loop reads CASSSTGYNYGYTF. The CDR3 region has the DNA TGTGCCAGCAGTTCGACAGGCTACAACTATGGCTACACCTTC.

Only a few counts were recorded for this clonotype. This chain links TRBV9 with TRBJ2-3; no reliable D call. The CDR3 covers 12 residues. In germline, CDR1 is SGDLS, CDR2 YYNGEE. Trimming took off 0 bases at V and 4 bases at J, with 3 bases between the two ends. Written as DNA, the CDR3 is TGTGCCAGCAGCGTAGAGGCAGATACGCAGTATTTT. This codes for CASSVEADTQYF.

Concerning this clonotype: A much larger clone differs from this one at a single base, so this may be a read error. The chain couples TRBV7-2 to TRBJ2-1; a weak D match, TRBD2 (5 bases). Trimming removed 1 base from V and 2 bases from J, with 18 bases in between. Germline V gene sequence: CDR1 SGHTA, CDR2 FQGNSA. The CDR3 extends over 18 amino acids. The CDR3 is CASSLGVGGSAPYNEQFF. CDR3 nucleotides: TGTGCCAGCAGCTTAGGTGTGGGTGGGAGCGCCCCCTACAATGAGCAGTTCTTC.

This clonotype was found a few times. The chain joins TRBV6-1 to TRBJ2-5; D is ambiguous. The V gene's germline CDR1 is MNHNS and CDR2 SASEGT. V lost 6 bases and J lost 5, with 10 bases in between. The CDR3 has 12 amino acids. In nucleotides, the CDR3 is TGTGCCAGCAGAGGAGCAGATGAGACCCAGTACTTC. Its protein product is CASRGADETQYF.

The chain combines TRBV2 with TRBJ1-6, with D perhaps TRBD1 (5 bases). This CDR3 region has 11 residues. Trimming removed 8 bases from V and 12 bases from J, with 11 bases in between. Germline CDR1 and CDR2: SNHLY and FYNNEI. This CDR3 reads CASGWGLPLHF. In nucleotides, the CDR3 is TGTGCCAGCGGGTGGGGACTACCCCTCCACTTT.

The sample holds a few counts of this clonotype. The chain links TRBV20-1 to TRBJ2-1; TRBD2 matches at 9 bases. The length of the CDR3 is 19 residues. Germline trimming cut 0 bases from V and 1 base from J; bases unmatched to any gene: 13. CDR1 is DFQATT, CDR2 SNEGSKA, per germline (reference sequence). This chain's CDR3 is CSARDEGLAGTGSYNEQFF. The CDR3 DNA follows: TGCAGTGCTAGAGATGAAGGTCTAGCGGGGACGGGTTCCTACAATGAGCAGTTCTTC.

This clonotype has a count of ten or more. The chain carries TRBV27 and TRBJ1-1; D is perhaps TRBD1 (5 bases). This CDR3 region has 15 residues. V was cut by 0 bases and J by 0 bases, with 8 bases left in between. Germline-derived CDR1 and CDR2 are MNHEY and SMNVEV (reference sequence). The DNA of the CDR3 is TGTGCCAGCAGTTTATCCTCGGGACTGAACACTGAAGCTTTCTTT. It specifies CASSLSSGLNTEAFF.

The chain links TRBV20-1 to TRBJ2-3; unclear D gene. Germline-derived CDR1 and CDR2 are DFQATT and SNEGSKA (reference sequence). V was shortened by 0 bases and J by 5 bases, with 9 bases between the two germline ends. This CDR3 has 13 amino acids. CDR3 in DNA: TGCAGTGCTAGAGATCCCCTTTTAGATACGCAGTATTTT. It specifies CSARDPLLDTQYF.

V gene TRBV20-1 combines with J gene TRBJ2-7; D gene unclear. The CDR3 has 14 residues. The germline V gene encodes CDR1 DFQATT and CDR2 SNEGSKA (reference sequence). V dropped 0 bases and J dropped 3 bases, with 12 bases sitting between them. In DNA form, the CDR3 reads TGCAGTGCTAGAGATGCCCTAGACCTCTACGAGCAGTACTTC. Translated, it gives CSARDALDLYEQYF.

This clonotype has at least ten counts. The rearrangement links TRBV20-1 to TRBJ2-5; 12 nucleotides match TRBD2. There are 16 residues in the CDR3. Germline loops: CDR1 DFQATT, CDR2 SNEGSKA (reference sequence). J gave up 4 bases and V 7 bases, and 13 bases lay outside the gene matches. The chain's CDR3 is CSVVNWLAGGTETQYF. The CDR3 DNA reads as TGCAGTGTCGTAAATTGGCTAGCGGGAGGGACAGAGACCCAGTACTTC.

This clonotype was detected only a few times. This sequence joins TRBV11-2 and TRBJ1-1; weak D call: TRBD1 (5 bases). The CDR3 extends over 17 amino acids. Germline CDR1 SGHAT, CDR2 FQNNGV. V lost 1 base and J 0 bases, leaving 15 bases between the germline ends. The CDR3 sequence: CASSLGGGRLMNTEAFF. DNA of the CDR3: TGTGCCAGCAGCTTAGGGGGCGGACGGCTCATGAACACTGAAGCTTTCTTT.

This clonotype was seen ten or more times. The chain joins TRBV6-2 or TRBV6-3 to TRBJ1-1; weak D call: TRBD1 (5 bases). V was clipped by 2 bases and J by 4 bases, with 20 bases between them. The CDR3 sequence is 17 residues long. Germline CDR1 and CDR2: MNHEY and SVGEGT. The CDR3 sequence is CASSYRDSLGVSTEAFF. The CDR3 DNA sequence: TGTGCCAGCAGTTACCGAGACAGTTTGGGAGTCAGCACTGAAGCTTTCTTT.

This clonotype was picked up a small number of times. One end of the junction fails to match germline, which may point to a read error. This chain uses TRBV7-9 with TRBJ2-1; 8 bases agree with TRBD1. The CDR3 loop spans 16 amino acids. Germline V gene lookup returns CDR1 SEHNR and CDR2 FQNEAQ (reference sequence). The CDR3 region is CASSLFAGGSDNEQFF. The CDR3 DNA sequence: TGTGCCAGCAGCTTATTCGCAGGGGGCTCCGACAATGAGCAGTTCTTC.

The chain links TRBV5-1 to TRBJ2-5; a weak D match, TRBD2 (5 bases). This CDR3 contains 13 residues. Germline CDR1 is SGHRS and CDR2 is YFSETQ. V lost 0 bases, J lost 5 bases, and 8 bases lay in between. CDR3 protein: CASSLEGEETQYF. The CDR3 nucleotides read TGCGCCAGCAGCTTGGAGGGAGAGGAGACCCAGTACTTC.

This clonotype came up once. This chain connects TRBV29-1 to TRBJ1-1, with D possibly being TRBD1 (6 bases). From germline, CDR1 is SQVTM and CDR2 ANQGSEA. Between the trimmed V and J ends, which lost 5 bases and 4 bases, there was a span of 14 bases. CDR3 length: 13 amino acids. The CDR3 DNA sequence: TGCAGCGTTCGCCGGGGGCGAGGCACTGAAGCTTTCTTT. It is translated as CSVRRGRGTEAFF.

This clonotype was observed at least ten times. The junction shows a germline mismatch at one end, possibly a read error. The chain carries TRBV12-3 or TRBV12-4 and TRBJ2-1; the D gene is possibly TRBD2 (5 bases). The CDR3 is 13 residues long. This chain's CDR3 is CASSYRSGNQQFF. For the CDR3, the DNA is TGTGCCAGCAGTTATCGGAGCGGCAATCAGCAGTTCTTC.